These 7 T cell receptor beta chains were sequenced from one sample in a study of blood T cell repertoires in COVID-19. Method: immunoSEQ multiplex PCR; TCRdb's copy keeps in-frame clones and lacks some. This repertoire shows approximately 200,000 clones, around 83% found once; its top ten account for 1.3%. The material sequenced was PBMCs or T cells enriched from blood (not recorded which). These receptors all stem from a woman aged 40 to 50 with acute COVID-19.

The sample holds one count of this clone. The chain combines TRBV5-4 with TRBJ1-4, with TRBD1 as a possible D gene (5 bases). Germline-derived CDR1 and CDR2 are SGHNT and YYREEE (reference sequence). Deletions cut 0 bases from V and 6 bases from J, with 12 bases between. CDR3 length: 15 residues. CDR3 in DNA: TGTGCCAGCAGCTTGGGTGGCTTACAGGATGAAAAACTGTTTTTT. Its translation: CASSLGGLQDEKLFF. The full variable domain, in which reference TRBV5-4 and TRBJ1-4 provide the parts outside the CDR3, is ETGVTQSPTHLIKTRGQQVTLRCSSQSGHNTVSWYQQALGQGPQFIFQYYREEENGRGNFPPRFSGLQFPNYSSELNVNALELDDSALYLCASSLGGLQDEKLFFGSGTQLSVL.

The CDR3 region is CASSLSSGTSVYNEQFF. For the CDR3, the DNA is TGTGCCAGCAGTTTATCATCCGGGACTAGCGTATACAATGAGCAGTTCTTC. This rearrangement joins TRBV27 to TRBJ2-1; 10 bases match TRBD2. In germline, CDR1 is MNHEY, CDR2 SMNVEV (reference sequence). This CDR3 region has 17 residues. Losses at the gene ends were 0 bases for V and 4 bases for J; bases not matched to a gene: 6.

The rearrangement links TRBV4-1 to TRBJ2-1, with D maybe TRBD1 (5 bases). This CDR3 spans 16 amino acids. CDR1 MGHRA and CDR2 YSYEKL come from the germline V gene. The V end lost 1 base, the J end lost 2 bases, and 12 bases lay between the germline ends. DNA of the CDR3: TGCGCCAGCAGCCAAGTATTAGCAGGGACCTACAATGAGCAGTTCTTC. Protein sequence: CASSQVLAGTYNEQFF.

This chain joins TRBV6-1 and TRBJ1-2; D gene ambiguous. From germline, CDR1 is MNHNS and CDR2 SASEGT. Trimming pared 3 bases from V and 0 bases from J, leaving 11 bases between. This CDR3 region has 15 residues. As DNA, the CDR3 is TGTGCCAGCAGTGAGGGCCAAAGATCTAACTATGGCTACACCTTC. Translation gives CASSEGQRSNYGYTF.

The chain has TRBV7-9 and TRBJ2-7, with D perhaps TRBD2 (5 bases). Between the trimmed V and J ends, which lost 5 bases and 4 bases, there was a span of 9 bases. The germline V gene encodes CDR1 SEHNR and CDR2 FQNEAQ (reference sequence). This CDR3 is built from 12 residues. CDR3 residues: CASSPDFYEQYF. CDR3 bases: TGTGCCAGCAGCCCGGACTTTTACGAGCAGTACTTC.

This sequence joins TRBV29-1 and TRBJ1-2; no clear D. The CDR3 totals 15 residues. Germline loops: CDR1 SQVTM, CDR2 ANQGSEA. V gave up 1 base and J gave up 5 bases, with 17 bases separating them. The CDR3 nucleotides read TGCAGCGTTGAAGCCCGGAGAGGGTCGGATTATGGCTACACCTTC. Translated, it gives CSVEARRGSDYGYTF.

The CDR3 nucleotides are TGTGCCAGCAGTTTATCAGTTAACTGGGACAGCTATGGCTACACCTTC. Protein product: CASSLSVNWDSYGYTF. The chain combines TRBV27 with TRBJ1-2; 7 nucleotides line up with TRBD1. This CDR3 has 16 residues. The ends lost 0 bases at V and 4 bases at J; junction bases unmatched: 8. Germline CDR1 and CDR2: MNHEY and SMNVEV (reference sequence).